This TCR beta chain was profiled in a study of neoadjuvant nivolumab and ipilimumab in lung cancer. General study findings and limits: TCR richness and clonality were higher in tumors than adjacent uninvolved lung. Only two of four nivolumab-treated tumors gained richness and clonality by surgery. Resected-tumor TCR richness correlated positively with pretherapy blood richness. Only a small number of samples underwent TCR sequencing.

Comments on this clone: Its antigen is unknown. A read error may account for a junction end that differs from germline.

Some clones are missing from TCRdb's copy, which holds only in-frame ones; the method was immunoSEQ multiplex PCR. Among tens of thousands of clones listed, roughly 90% were seen once. This CDR3 region has 13 residues. Germline assignment: CDR1 SGHRS and CDR2 YFSETQ. This sequence was found in an adult with non-small cell lung cancer. Some clones in this sample may be carry-over from other donors' samples. This chain connects TRBV5-1 to TRBJ1-5, with D perhaps matching TRBD1 (6 bases). Sequencing used blood, obtained before neoadjuvant nivolumab, alone or with ipilimumab. The CDR3, as DNA: TGCGCCAGCAGGAAGACAGGAGAGGATCCCCCGAATTTT. The encoded protein is CASRKTGEDPPNF.